This TCR beta chain is from a study of blood T cell repertoires in COVID-19. Looking at the study overall: Both acute and convalescent COVID-19 samples were obtained from the United States, Italy and Spain.

Authors' analysis steps: Reference gene primers were amplified, and this amplification served to estimate nucleated cell counts. Clones were read by immunoSEQ multiplex PCR, and TCRdb kept only the in-frame ones, dropping some. The V and J calls and clone size come from that table; D and trimming were worked out from the DNA. Of about 140,000 clones listed, 70% to 90% are singletons. This CDR3 is built from 16 residues. The V gene's germline CDR1 is SEHNR and CDR2 FQNEAQ (reference sequence). V dropped 4 bases and J dropped 9; count of bases not matched to a gene: 12. Input material: peripheral blood. V gene TRBV7-9 combines with J gene TRBJ1-6, with TRBD1 matching over 7 bases. The source is a woman in her fifties or sixties with acute or convalescent COVID-19. CDR3 bases: TGTGCCAGCAGCTCCGGACAGGCCCTGAGCCTTTCACCCCTCCACTTT. It is translated as CASSSGQALSLSPLHF.